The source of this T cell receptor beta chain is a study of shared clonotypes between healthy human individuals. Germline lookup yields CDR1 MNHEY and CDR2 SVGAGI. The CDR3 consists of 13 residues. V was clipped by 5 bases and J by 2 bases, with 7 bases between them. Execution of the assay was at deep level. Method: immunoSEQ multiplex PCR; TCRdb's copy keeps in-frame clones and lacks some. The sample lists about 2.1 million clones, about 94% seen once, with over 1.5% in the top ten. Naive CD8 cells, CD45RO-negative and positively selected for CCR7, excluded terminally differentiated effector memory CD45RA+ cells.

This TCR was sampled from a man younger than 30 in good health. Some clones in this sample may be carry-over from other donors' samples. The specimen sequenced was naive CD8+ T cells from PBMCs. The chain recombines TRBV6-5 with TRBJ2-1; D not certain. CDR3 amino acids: CASSLGTYNEQFF. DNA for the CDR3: TGTGCCAGCAGTCTAGGGACCTACAATGAGCAGTTCTTC.